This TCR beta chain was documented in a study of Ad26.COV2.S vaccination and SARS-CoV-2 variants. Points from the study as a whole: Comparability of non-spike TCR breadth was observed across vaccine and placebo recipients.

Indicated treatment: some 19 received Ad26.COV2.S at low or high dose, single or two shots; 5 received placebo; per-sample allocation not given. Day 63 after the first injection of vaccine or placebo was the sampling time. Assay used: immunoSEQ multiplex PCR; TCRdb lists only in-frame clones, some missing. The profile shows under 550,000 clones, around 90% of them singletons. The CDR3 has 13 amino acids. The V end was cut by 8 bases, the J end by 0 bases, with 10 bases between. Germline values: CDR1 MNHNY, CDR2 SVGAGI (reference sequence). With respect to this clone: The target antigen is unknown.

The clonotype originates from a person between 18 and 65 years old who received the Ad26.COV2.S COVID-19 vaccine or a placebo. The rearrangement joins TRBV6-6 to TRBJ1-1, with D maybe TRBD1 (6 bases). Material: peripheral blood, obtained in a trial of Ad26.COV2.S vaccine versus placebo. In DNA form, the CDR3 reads TGTGCCAGCCGGACAGAATTGAACACTGAAGCTTTCTTT. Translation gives CASRTELNTEAFF.